This entry features one T cell receptor beta chain sequence. The target antigen is unknown. Via MiXCR, TCRdb re-called the 5' RACE reads, giving one row per CDR3 protein. The sample has fewer than 250,000 distinct CDR3 sequences; roughly a tenth are singletons. Germline CDR1 is DFQATT and CDR2 is SNEGSKA (reference sequence). Between the trimmed V and J ends, which lost 3 bases and 6 bases, there was a span of 5 bases. This CDR3 is built from 10 residues. These data belong to a study of identical twins. Study-level points and caveats: Excess sharing by twins proved weaker in beta out-of-frame sequences. Insertions were reduced in abundant cord blood beta clonotypes but not in memory repertoires. Modelling underestimated the level of out-of-frame TCR alpha sharing observed in monozygotic twins.

The sequence derives from a young woman in good health. The V call is TRBV20-1, the J call TRBJ1-2, with D unclear. Input material: memory (CD45RO+) T cells sorted from blood. The CDR3 spells CSARENGYTF. CDR3 DNA: TGCAGTGCTAGGGAAAATGGCTACACCTTC.